This T cell receptor (beta chain) comes out of a study of blood T cell repertoires in COVID-19. The wider study: Sites in the United States, Italy and Spain provided acute and convalescent COVID-19 samples. T cells, B-cell-depleted T cells, or PBMCs provided the cDNA or gDNA that served as material.

Methods used by the authors: Reference gene primer amplification in the assay estimated nucleated cell counts. The repertoire was sequenced with immunoSEQ multiplex PCR; TCRdb's copy has only in-frame clones and lacks some. V and J calls and clone size are copied from that table; D and trimming were computed from the DNA. The table shows around 99,000 clones, with about four fifths occurring only once. V lost 5 bases to trimming and J lost 4 bases, with 11 bases between them. The germline V gene has CDR1 SGHTA and CDR2 FQGTGA. The CDR3 covers 13 residues. Source material: peripheral blood. This clonotype was sampled from a man in his 70s with acute or convalescent COVID-19. The rearrangement uses TRBV7-3 and TRBJ1-1; D not certain. For the CDR3, the DNA is TGTGCCAGCAGCCGGAGTGACGGCACTGAAGCTTTCTTT. Protein product: CASSRSDGTEAFF.